This T cell receptor beta chain was identified during a study of vaccination effects on CD4 cells after COVID-19. Background on the study: Two-dose vaccination with either BNT162b2 or mRNA-1273 was given to the participants. Findings of the study overall: Few convalescent patients were studied, and early post-infection samples were lacking. Convalescents' post-vaccination spike-reactive clones were chiefly new, vaccine-induced ones.

This clone appeared a few times. Its antigen is still unknown. Germline loops: CDR1 KGHSH, CDR2 LQKENI. V was clipped by 4 bases and J by 2 bases, with 11 bases between them. This CDR3 region has 14 residues. The protocol was immunoSEQ multiplex PCR, while the TCRdb copy is restricted to in-frame clones and leaves out a portion. The data show approximately 47,000 clones, with about 80% seen just once and 12% held by the top ten. At the end of around eleven days of culture, CD4+ T cells were isolated. On both days 3 and 7, half of the culture medium was replaced with IL-2 medium. This sequence was found in a human donor who had a prior SARS-CoV-2 infection. Sample: CD4+ T cells from PBMCs cultured without peptide, taken before COVID-19 vaccination. V and J are TRBV18 and TRBJ1-2; D gene ambiguous. Here the CDR3 reads CASSQLTGNYGYTF. The CDR3, as DNA: TGTGCCAGCTCACAATTGACGGGCAACTATGGCTACACCTTC.